This T cell receptor (beta chain) is drawn from a study of cytomegalovirus exposure and HLA in healthy donors. Findings and caveats of the study: The authors excluded some V segments, including TRBV6-2 and TRBV6-3, as indistinguishable.

PCR primers comprised 60 Vbeta and 13 Jbeta primers. The table came from immunoSEQ multiplex PCR; TCRdb's copy has only in-frame clones and leaves some out. The sample has about 150,000 clones, 65% to 85% seen once; the top ten hold roughly 3.4%. Worth noting for this clone: Its antigen remains unknown.

This CDR3 has 15 residues. Between the trimmed V and J ends, which lost 6 bases and 0 bases, there was a span of 14 bases. Germline V CDR1 and CDR2: LNHDA, SQIVND (reference sequence). The V gene is TRBV19, the J gene TRBJ1-2, with D unresolved. This clonotype was sampled from a male donor in good health and CMV-seronegative. Sequencing was performed on PBMCs. The CDR3 DNA reads as TGTGCCAGTAGACCCTGGGGAGGATCTAACTATGGCTACACCTTC. It specifies CASRPWGGSNYGYTF. Filled out from reference TRBV19 and TRBJ1-2, the complete variable domain reads DGGITQSPKYLFRKEGQNVTLSCEQNLNHDAMYWYRQDPGQGLRLIYYSQIVNDFQKGDIAEGYSVSREKKESFPLTVTSAQKNPTAFYLCASRPWGGSNYGYTFGSGTRLTVV.